The source of this TCR beta chain is a study of shared clonotypes between healthy human individuals (dated by TCRdb to between 2020 and 2021). Context from the whole study: The cohort comprised two women and a few men aged 18 to 49 years. For each donor, CD4 naive and CD4 memory were each run on three plates, CD8 naive on two plates, and CD8 memory on one plate. Between about 0.8 and 9 billion PBMCs per donor were obtained by leukapheresis. To estimate repertoire size and how much clonotypes are shared between individuals, the study performed deep sequencing of blood TCR repertoires from a handful of healthy adults. Different laboratories and diverse techniques were used to prepare libraries and sequence TCR repertoires, to increase sequencing depth and limit assay-specific biases.

The germline V gene (reference sequence) provides CDR1 MNHEY and CDR2 SMNVEV. V is trimmed back by 1 base and J by 6 bases, and the junction contains 18 bases that no gene match accounts for. The cysteine opens and the phenylalanine closes a CDR3 of 18 amino acids. The DNA shown is the 54-base CDR3, in frame from base 1. Using the deep immunoSEQ assay, multiplex PCR amplified TCR CDR3 regions from genomic DNA. For each cell subset, the extracted genomic DNA was distributed evenly across all wells of several immunoSEQ 96-well plates, and each plate served as one replicate. Each replicate PCR for sorted subsets received around 200 ng genomic DNA, equal to roughly 30,000 T cell genomes. The purified libraries were quantified using a Qubit 3.0 fluorometer, sized with a Bioanalyzer 2100, and then quantified again using the KAPA Library Quantification kit. Each immunoSEQ 96-well plate was sequenced on its own single-read 150-cycle Illumina NextSeq 550 flow cell. The authors processed their data as follows. Because the immunoSEQ output held only junctional sequences and lacked quality scores, the filtering could not match the filtering applied to full-length reads. Sequences were annotated with PyIR, a Python wrapper for IgBLAST v1.9, and V/J genes and CDR3 were assigned using IMGT germline references. Reads were filtered out if the reads had weak V/J assignments (E-value above 1e-6), no CDR3, stop codons, out-of-frame junctions, or ambiguous translated residues. V3J clonotypes were defined by identical inferred V gene, J gene, and CDR3 amino acid sequence. Percentage overlap between repertoires was calculated by dividing the number of shared unique clonotypes by the size of the smaller repertoire. Repertoire richness was assessed with RTK rarefaction, the Chao1 estimator, and Recon v2.1 estimates of unobserved clonotypes. OLGA was used to compute generation probabilities for all TCRbeta clonotypes that the gDNA method yielded from a handful of donors. Imported from immuneACCESS, the table was reduced by TCRdb to in-frame sequences with V and J called. These copies leave out some clones; in studies compared against another copy, an unresolved V gene accounts for under half, and the cause of the remainder is not known. For V, J and clone size, that table is used; D and trimming come from the DNA. The sample yields about 2.2 million clones; 85% to 95% were counted once. 1.5% to 2% of the sample is held by the ten biggest clonotypes.

What the authors observed across the whole study: Only blood was sampled, and tissue TCR repertoires likely differ from those in blood. Incomplete sequencing was indicated by rarefaction of sorted-subset datasets, despite the large sequencing depth. When a handful of donors were compared, the shared fraction of clonotypes was 5% to 6.5% for naive CD4, around 4% for naive CD8, 2% to 2.5% for memory CD4, and roughly 0.4% for memory CD8. Compared with non-shared clonotypes, clonotypes shared by all four sorted-subset donors had higher generation probabilities. Estimated clonotype richness was generally larger for naive than for memory subsets. Based on pairwise subsampling, the degree of clonotype sharing among donors was expected to be affected by sequencing depth. Because the study included a small number of donors, the genetic and exposure-history diversity represented was limited.

CD8 naive samples were obtained by positive selection for CCR7 among CD45RO-negative cells, yielding a CD45RA+CCR7+ population from which TemRA cells were excluded. Healthy HIV-negative adults with no recently reported acute infections or vaccinations were included as donors. All donors were Caucasian adults living in Nashville, Tennessee, USA. After blood collection by leukapheresis, PBMCs were isolated using Ficoll-Histopaque density gradient centrifugation and then cryopreserved in the vapor phase of liquid nitrogen. Analytical flow cytometry was used to check the purity and quantity of each magnetically sorted T cell population. Genomic DNA was isolated from each sorted fraction and quantified by UV absorbance on a Nanodrop 2000c. This clone was detected only once. What antigen it recognizes has not been identified. Base-call qualities are not available, and no considerably larger clone is one nucleotide away.

This sequence uses TRBV27 and TRBJ2-7, with 7 bases in between that match TRBD2. The specimen was naive CD8+ T cells from PBMCs. The cell subset or site label for this specimen denotes: CD45RA+CCR7+. The TCR originated in a man between 18 and 29 years old in good health. Some clones in this sample may be carry-over from other donors' samples. The CDR3: CASSLLPSGGLFPGEQYF. The base sequence is TGTGCCAGCAGTTTATTGCCTAGCGGAGGTTTATTCCCCGGCGAGCAGTACTTC.